A selection of T cell receptor beta chains follows, all from one sample in a study of blood T cell repertoires in COVID-19. Measured with immunoSEQ multiplex PCR; TCRdb has only the in-frame clones, and not every one. The sample lists about 230,000 clones; over 80% were seen once. The sequenced sample consisted of peripheral blood. The origin of the receptors is a woman between 65 and 79 years old with active or convalescent COVID-19. Each CDR3 is given without its conserved first and last residue. The order of the fields is J gene, V gene, CDR3 protein.

TRBJ1-3 TRBV5-5 ASSSADTSSGNTIY
TRBJ2-7 TRBV18 ASSPDRTGYEQY
TRBJ2-7 TRBV6-5 ASSGTSGYEQY
TRBJ1-1 TRBV30 AWKRQGVRENTEAF
TRBJ2-4 TRBV20-1 SASESGDIQY
TRBJ1-1 TRBV4-2 ASSQERAGGNTEAF
TRBJ1-2 TRBV28 ASSSTGPNYGYT
TRBJ2-7 TRBV7-8 ASSLLAGPYEQY
TRBJ2-1 TRBV27 ASSPRGGGRADKSYNEQF
TRBJ1-3 TRBV10-2 ASSGGGQSSGNTIY
TRBJ2-1 TRBV7-7 ASSPYGPRTGDGIDNEQF
TRBJ2-7 TRBV5-1 ASSLEVGTQWEQY
TRBJ1-2 TRBV28 ASSTSGGNYGYT
TRBJ1-1 TRBV2 ASSSQGEAF
TRBJ2-2 TRBV11-2 ASSPSGGYTGELF
TRBJ1-4 TRBV7-9 ASSIGEEEKLF
TRBJ1-2 TRBV5-1 ASSPRDNQGYT
TRBJ1-5 TRBV11-1 ASSPGGQNQPQH
TRBJ2-7 TRBV18 ASSPPGRSVYEQY
TRBJ2-1 TRBV3-1/TRBV3-2 ASSLPAPSGGRYNEQF
TRBJ1-2 TRBV7-2 ASSLGQGYGYT
TRBJ1-2 TRBV5-1 ASSGGTLYGYT
TRBJ1-1 TRBV2 ASSEGLNTEAF
TRBJ1-2 TRBV7-9 ASSLAHGAGAVYGYT
TRBJ1-1 TRBV12-3/TRBV12-4 ASSLTYTEAF
TRBJ1-6 TRBV2 ASSEGAGHNSPLH
TRBJ2-1 TRBV11-2 ASSRDPSAGEQF
TRBJ2-7 TRBV6-5 ASRPRPGEQY
TRBJ2-1 TRBV19 ASGLNSYNEQF
TRBJ1-2 TRBV19 ASSSAQGYGYT
TRBJ2-3 TRBV30 AWSVNRDTQY
TRBJ2-2 TRBV6-4 ASGTGRDTGELF
TRBJ1-3 TRBV28 ASSPGQGASSGNTIY
TRBJ2-3 TRBV2 ASRAGFSTDTQY
TRBJ2-3 TRBV6-5 ASSLGRSTDTQY
TRBJ2-1 TRBV7-3 ASSLQTSGDNEQF
TRBJ2-3 TRBV19 ATHSRGVTDTQY
TRBJ2-5 TRBV6-5 ASSYGVAGGQETQY
TRBJ1-2 TRBV7-6 ASRLYPGQGNGYT
TRBJ2-2 TRBV2 ASSARGGANTGELF
TRBJ2-5 TRBV9 ASSHVAGGETQY
TRBJ1-3 TRBV27 ASSLLTGDTIY
TRBJ2-2 TRBV12-3/TRBV12-4 ASSSLRAGELF
TRBJ2-3 TRBV7-6 ASSPRAGEPDTQY
TRBJ1-5 TRBV19 ASSVEDGNNQPQH